These T cell receptor beta chains were read from a single sample in a study of blood T cell repertoires in COVID-19. The repertoire was sequenced with immunoSEQ multiplex PCR; TCRdb's copy has only in-frame clones and lacks some. Of 250,000 to 300,000 clones listed, roughly 88% are singletons. The sequenced material came from PBMCs or T cells enriched from blood (not recorded which). The receptor source for this set is a woman in her twenties or thirties who had recovered from COVID-19. The CDR3 runs from the conserved cysteine through the conserved F or W.

V gene: TRBV11-2; J gene: TRBJ2-7; CDR3 protein: CASSKGLVGEQYF
V gene: TRBV5-1; J gene: TRBJ2-7; CDR3 protein: CASSLGGAEAEQYF
V gene: TRBV5-4; J gene: TRBJ2-7; CDR3 protein: CASRSGTSGVAGEQYF
V gene: TRBV6-4; J gene: TRBJ1-1; CDR3 protein: CASSIDRGTEAFF
V gene: TRBV21-1; J gene: TRBJ2-1; CDR3 protein: CASSKGRGNEQFF
V gene: TRBV2; J gene: TRBJ1-2; CDR3 protein: CASSGHLGQGMRNYGYTF
V gene: TRBV27; J gene: TRBJ2-6; CDR3 protein: CASSLSSLGWTGGSGANVLTF
V gene: TRBV14; J gene: TRBJ2-7; CDR3 protein: CASSQVGSWDRSAYEQYF
V gene: TRBV9; J gene: TRBJ2-2; CDR3 protein: CASSVATGPNTGELFF
V gene: TRBV27; J gene: TRBJ1-1; CDR3 protein: CATKGRARFLGSEAFF
V gene: TRBV7-3; J gene: TRBJ2-5; CDR3 protein: CASSLLNQETQYF
V gene: TRBV7-3; J gene: TRBJ2-1; CDR3 protein: CASSLGPAGYNEQFF
V gene: TRBV14; J gene: TRBJ1-2; CDR3 protein: CASSQPGTTANYGYTF
V gene: TRBV27; J gene: TRBJ2-2; CDR3 protein: CASSFWLAGVSGELFF
V gene: TRBV5-1; J gene: TRBJ1-2; CDR3 protein: CASSLPGDGYTF
V gene: TRBV7-6; J gene: TRBJ2-1; CDR3 protein: CASSPRTGASYNEQFF
V gene: TRBV19; J gene: TRBJ1-2; CDR3 protein: CASRRTQTAYGYTF
V gene: TRBV5-6; J gene: TRBJ2-3; CDR3 protein: CASSLPGQGTDTQYF
V gene: TRBV27; J gene: TRBJ2-1; CDR3 protein: CASSSNPQGVPFF
V gene: TRBV7-8; J gene: TRBJ1-1; CDR3 protein: CASSLASGEAFF
V gene: TRBV4-3; J gene: TRBJ2-7; CDR3 protein: CASSQSLGVYEQYF
V gene: TRBV4-2; J gene: TRBJ2-5; CDR3 protein: CASSQDKETQYF
V gene: TRBV7-9; J gene: TRBJ2-7; CDR3 protein: CASSSTGSSYEQYF
V gene: TRBV9; J gene: TRBJ1-1; CDR3 protein: CASSAADRIGTEAFF
V gene: TRBV4-1; J gene: TRBJ1-1; CDR3 protein: CASSQAQVNTEAFF
V gene: TRBV5-1; J gene: TRBJ2-1; CDR3 protein: CASSSGLAVYNEQFF
V gene: TRBV5-6; J gene: TRBJ2-7; CDR3 protein: CASRLAGGPLYEQYF
V gene: TRBV10-1; J gene: TRBJ2-2; CDR3 protein: CASSGRPPASGELFF
V gene: TRBV5-1; J gene: TRBJ1-4; CDR3 protein: CASRTPRRATNEKLFF
V gene: TRBV19; J gene: TRBJ1-1; CDR3 protein: CASSRPGQIMNTEAFF